Below are 18 T cell receptor beta chains sequenced from a single sample in a study of CD4 and CD8 cells across lung adenocarcinoma regions (dated by TCRdb to 2017 to 2018). Libraries were prepared through PCR. The run used a HiSeq X Ten. The raw public data were reprocessed by TCRdb itself: fastp quality trimming at Q25, MiXCR clonotype calling, in-frame beta chains only. Entries are consolidated by CDR3 protein sequence, retaining the most common genes and DNA. The sample table holds about 10,000 distinct CDR3 sequences, of which roughly 51% were seen once. Of the sample, 33% is held by the ten largest clones. The sample comprised CD8+ T cells from the margin of a lung tumor. The cell subset or site label for this specimen denotes: tumor margin region. These receptors were obtained from a male donor with lung adenocarcinoma. The CD4 and CD8 labels of this study may be unreliable.

This clonotype occurred many times. This sequence joins TRBV27 and TRBJ2-5; the match to TRBD1 covers 7 bases. The CDR3 loop spans 14 amino acids. V dropped 6 bases and J dropped 4; count of bases not matched to a gene: 8. The germline CDR1 and CDR2 sequences are MNHEY and SMNVEV (reference sequence). CDR3 sequence (DNA): TGTGCCAGCAGCCAAACAGGGGTGGTAGAGACCCAGTACTTC. Residues: CASSQTGVVETQYF.

This rearrangement joins TRBV6-2 or TRBV6-3 to TRBJ2-2, with unresolved D. The last part of the DNA fits TRBJ2-3 better; the J call may be wrong. The CDR3 has 17 amino acids. CDR1 is MNHEY and CDR2 is SVGEGT in the germline V gene. This CDR3 is CASSYSPFSVPTEAQYF. The DNA for the CDR3 is TGTGCCAGCAGTTACTCCCCCTTTAGTGTTCCCACCGAGGCGCAGTATTTT.

This chain links TRBV6-1 with TRBJ1-4, with 7 bases aligning to TRBD1. The CDR3 length is 15 residues. The germline V gene has CDR1 MNHNS and CDR2 SASEGT. Germline trimming cut 4 bases from V and 2 bases from J; bases unmatched to any gene: 4. CDR3 sequence (DNA): TGTGCCAGCAGTGGAACGGGACAGACTAATGAAAAACTGTTTTTT. The encoded protein is CASSGTGQTNEKLFF.

This clonotype is large (0.1 to 1%) by share. V and J are TRBV27 and TRBJ2-5, with D unresolved. Germline V gene sequence: CDR1 MNHEY, CDR2 SMNVEV (reference sequence). V lost 0 bases, J lost 5 bases, and 13 bases lay in between. The CDR3 contains 15 residues. DNA for the CDR3: TGTGCCAGCAGTTTATCTCCCACGGGTGTGGAGACCCAGTACTTC. Translating gives CASSLSPTGVETQYF.

The gene calls are TRBV7-9 and TRBJ2-1; D is perhaps TRBD2 (6 bases). Germline V gives CDR1 SEHNR, CDR2 FQNEAQ (reference sequence). With 5 bases removed from V and 0 bases from J, the gap between germline ends came to 11 bases. The CDR3 extends over 15 amino acids. The CDR3 sequence is CASSHRGSSYNEQFF. DNA of the CDR3: TGTGCCAGCAGCCATCGGGGGAGCTCCTACAATGAGCAGTTCTTC.

V gene TRBV6-1 combines with J gene TRBJ1-6; D is ambiguous. The CDR3 consists of 14 residues. V lost 1 base, J lost 19 bases, and 20 bases lay in between. Germline values: CDR1 MNHNS, CDR2 SASEGT. CDR3 DNA sequence: TGTGCCAGCAGTGAAGAGGGCGGATATTCACCCCAGCACTTT. It encodes CASSEEGGYSPQHF.

Note on this clonotype: The final CDR3 position lacks the conserved phenylalanine or tryptophan, pointing to a likely read error. No DNA is shown, since the ends of the CDR3 on it are uncertain; the CDR3 is the one TCRdb lists. The chain carries TRBV15 and TRBJ2-1. Including both end residues, the CDR3 is 22 amino acids long. The germline V gene has CDR1 LNHNV and CDR2 YYDKDF (reference sequence). CDR3 in amino acids: CATKPGYFFFLNIFSRDGILPC.

The gene calls are TRBV7-2 and TRBJ1-5, with D unclear. Trimming took 1 base from V and 2 from J, leaving 9 bases between them. The CDR3 contains 15 residues. Germline assignment: CDR1 SGHTA and CDR2 FQGNSA. The CDR3 bases are TGTGCCAGCAGCTTAGGGCTTTCGGGCAATCAGCCCCAGCATTTT. Translating gives CASSLGLSGNQPQHF.

This clonotype turned up a few times. The chain is built from TRBV11-1 and TRBJ2-2, with TRBD1 as a possible D gene (6 bases). Per germline, CDR1 SGHAT and CDR2 FQDESV (reference sequence). The CDR3 length is 17 residues. V dropped 6 bases and J dropped 3 bases, with 20 bases sitting between them. DNA for the CDR3: TGTGCCAGCAGTAAGGGGGACCGGGTCAGATACACCGGGGAGCTGTTTTTT. Translated: CASSKGDRVRYTGELFF.

Worth noting for this clonotype: Because the CDR3 is missing its conserved closing phenylalanine or tryptophan, this is likely a read error. The DNA is omitted, as the CDR3 cannot be located on it reliably, and the CDR3 follows TCRdb's listing. The gene calls are TRBV9 and TRBJ2-5. In germline, CDR1 is SGDLS, CDR2 YYNGEE. The CDR3 has 9 amino acids, counting both end residues. The CDR3 loop reads CAGLCPARS.

The V gene is TRBV4-1, the J gene TRBJ2-1; D may be TRBD2 (7 bases). The DNA end is more similar to TRBJ2-5, so the J call may be wrong. Germline CDR1 is MGHRA and CDR2 is YSYEKL. This CDR3 region has 16 residues. The CDR3 nucleotides are TGCGCCAGCAGCTATAAAGGGGGGGGGGTGCAAGAGACCCAGTACTTC. Translated: CASSYKGGGVQETQYF.

As DNA, the CDR3 is TGCGCCAGCAGCTCCGGGACAGGGGACGGCGGCTACACCTTC. The encoded protein is CASSSGTGDGGYTF. This chain uses TRBV5-1 with TRBJ1-2; the match to TRBD1 covers 10 bases. Germline V gives CDR1 SGHRS, CDR2 YFSETQ. This CDR3 region has 14 residues. V lost 3 bases and J lost 8; bases outside the gene matches: 7.

With regard to this clonotype: An end of the junction differs from the germline gene, which may be a read error. This chain connects TRBV6-1 to TRBJ2-4; possible D gene TRBD2, 6 bases. This CDR3 contains 18 residues. Germline lookup yields CDR1 MNHNS and CDR2 SASEGT. The CDR3 is CASFEAGGEVGAKNIQYF. CDR3 in DNA: TGTGCCAGCTTTGAAGCGGGTGGGGAGGTCGGGGCCAAAAACATCCAGTACTTC.

The chain uses TRBV6-1 and TRBJ1-5, with TRBD1 matching 7 bases. V gave up 6 bases and J gave up 2 bases; unmatched junction bases: 4. The CDR3 has 14 residues. Germline lookup yields CDR1 MNHNS and CDR2 SASEGT. The CDR3 nucleotides read TGTGCCAGCAGCGCAACAGGGGGCAATCAGCCCCAGCATTTT. It codes for CASSATGGNQPQHF.

On this clonotype: Compared with germline, one end of the junction differs, possibly owing to a read error. The chain combines TRBV12-3 or TRBV12-4 with TRBJ2-3; TRBD1 might be the D (5 bases). This CDR3 has 15 amino acids. CDR3 in amino acids: CASRAEEISTETQYF. Here the CDR3 DNA reads TGTGCGAGCAGGGCAGAGGAGATAAGCACAGAGACGCAGTATTTC.

The V gene is TRBV6-1, the J gene TRBJ2-3, with TRBD2 matching over 7 bases. V shed 8 bases, J shed 4 bases, and the junction held 6 bases outside the gene matches. The germline gives CDR1 MNHNS, CDR2 SASEGT. There are 13 residues in the CDR3. The CDR3 region is CASGEGNPDTQYF. As DNA, the CDR3 is TGTGCCAGCGGGGAGGGCAATCCAGATACGCAGTATTTT.

In this sample, this clonotype turned up many times. The J gene is TRBJ2-7, the V gene TRBV6-1; perhaps TRBD1 as D (5 bases). V shed 4 bases and J shed 0 bases, with 19 bases lying between them. The CDR3 has 17 amino acids. Germline CDR1 MNHNS, CDR2 SASEGT. CDR3 region: CASSVAGLQFFSYEQYF. Written as DNA, the CDR3 is TGTGCCAGCAGTGTGGCAGGGCTTCAATTCTTCTCCTACGAGCAGTACTTC.

This chain connects TRBV10-1 to TRBJ2-4; perhaps TRBD1 as D (6 bases). Germline V gene data show CDR1 as WNHNN and CDR2 as SYGVQD (reference sequence). This CDR3 comprises 13 residues. V lost 2 bases and J lost 9, with 11 bases in between. The CDR3 nucleotides are TGCGCCAGCAGTGAGGCGGACAGAGGCATTCAGTACTTC. It codes for CASSEADRGIQYF.